The clone carrying this T cell receptor (beta chain) was observed once. Its antigen is not known. The CDR3 has 15 amino acids. Germline V gene data show CDR1 as ENHRY and CDR2 as SYGVKD. The trim removed 2 bases at V and 3 bases at J, leaving 3 bases unmatched. Comparators were a few non-transplant cancer patients without known GI disease. Using immunoSEQ multiplex PCR, the repertoire was profiled, and TCRdb retains in-frame clones only, with some absent. The profile covers 8,000 to 10,000 clones, with approximately 64% appearing a single time and 9% to 9.5% taken by the ten largest. This entry comes from a study of tissue T cells after allogeneic stem cell transplantation. Whole-study results and caveats: Shared clones across patients were few; motif clustering revealed tissue-specific shared signatures. Only a limited share of tissue TCRs appeared in blood or spleen.

V is TRBV10-3 and J is TRBJ1-5; 8 bases agree with TRBD1. The specimen comprised tissue from the ileum, sampled at autopsy. This TCR came from a woman aged 18-49 years with breast cancer. CDR3 loop: CAISEGQGFNQPQHF. CDR3 nucleotides: TGTGCCATCAGTGAGGGACAGGGCTTCAATCAGCCCCAGCATTTT.